Following are 27 T cell receptor beta chains from one sample sequenced in a study of vaccination effects on CD4 cells after COVID-19. Cultured cells yielded isolated CD4+ T cells after roughly 11 days. Documented for the person is a PCR-confirmed SARS-CoV-2 infection occurring between March and December 2020. All participants had two doses of either the BNT162b2 or mRNA-1273 vaccine. These receptors are not linked to any known antigen. The assay was immunoSEQ multiplex PCR, and TCRdb's table has in-frame clones only and misses some. This table holds around 53,000 clones, 74% found once. Sequencing used CD4+ T cells from PBMCs cultured without peptide, obtained after COVID-19 vaccination. All receptors come from a human donor who had a prior SARS-CoV-2 infection.

The rearrangement links TRBV18 to TRBJ2-3; 7 bases align to TRBD1. The CDR3 is 16 amino acids. J lost 2 bases, V lost 4 bases, and 9 bases had no gene match. The germline V gene has CDR1 KGHSH and CDR2 LQKENI. The CDR3 DNA follows: TGTGCCAGCTCACGAAACAGGGGCTCCTACACAGATACGCAGTATTTT. Translation: CASSRNRGSYTDTQYF.

The gene calls are TRBV5-1 and TRBJ2-7, with 10 bases identical to TRBD1. CDR1 is SGHRS and CDR2 is YFSETQ in the germline V gene. V was clipped by 3 bases and J by 1 base; unmatched bases: 19. The CDR3 runs 20 residues. The CDR3 loop reads CASSYGQGESWAVSSYEQYF. The DNA for the CDR3 is TGCGCCAGCAGCTACGGACAGGGGGAATCTTGGGCCGTGTCATCCTACGAGCAGTACTTC.

The chain uses TRBV5-4 and TRBJ2-5; D remains unclear. Germline V lookup: CDR1 SGHNT, CDR2 YYREEE (reference sequence). This CDR3 is 13 amino acids long. With 1 base removed from V and 1 base from J, the gap between germline ends came to 5 bases. The CDR3 reads CASSLHSQETQYF. CDR3 bases: TGTGCCAGCAGCTTGCATAGCCAAGAGACCCAGTACTTC.

This chain links TRBV2 with TRBJ1-4, with D perhaps matching TRBD1 (6 bases). V lost 8 bases, J lost 4 bases, and 11 bases lay in between. Looked up from germline, CDR1 is SNHLY and CDR2 is FYNNEI. The length of the CDR3 is 13 residues. CDR3 DNA: TGTGCCAGCCGAGGACAGATTAATGAAAAACTGTTTTTT. Protein sequence: CASRGQINEKLFF.

The chain couples TRBV7-9 to TRBJ1-2; TRBD1 matches at 10 bases. The germline gives CDR1 SEHNR, CDR2 FQNEAQ (reference sequence). V shed 1 base and J 8 bases; nucleotides not matched to a gene: 7. This CDR3 is built from 15 residues. CDR3 DNA: TGTGCCAGCAGCTTAGGCGACAGGGGGCTTGTCGGCTACACCTTC. It specifies CASSLGDRGLVGYTF.

The V gene is TRBV29-1, the J gene TRBJ2-7; 12 bases match TRBD2. The CDR3 spans 14 residues. From germline, CDR1 is SQVTM and CDR2 ANQGSEA. V shed 7 bases and J 3 bases; nucleotides not matched to a gene: 7. The CDR3 region is CSGPRTSGNYEQYF. The CDR3 bases are TGCAGCGGTCCGAGGACTAGCGGGAACTACGAGCAGTACTTC.

Only a few counts were recorded for this clone. The V gene is TRBV10-3, the J gene TRBJ1-6, with D perhaps matching TRBD1 (6 bases). Trimming took 6 bases from V and 6 from J, leaving 15 bases between them. CDR1 and CDR2 from the germline V gene are ENHRY and SYGVKD. The CDR3 is 15 amino acids. CDR3 coding DNA: TGTGCCATCAGCGGTGGGGGCAGGGGTAATTCACCCCTCCACTTT. This encodes CAISGGGRGNSPLHF.

The chain couples TRBV5-4 to TRBJ1-2, with a possible D match to TRBD1 (5 bases). The CDR3 spans 13 residues. Germline V gene data show CDR1 as SGHNT and CDR2 as YYREEE (reference sequence). Trimming left V 4 bases short and J 7 bases short, with 14 bases between. CDR3 in amino acids: CASSVGVQGGYTF. In DNA form, the CDR3 reads TGTGCCAGCAGCGTGGGGGTGCAAGGTGGCTACACCTTC. Using reference TRBV5-4 and TRBJ1-2 for the parts outside the CDR3, the full variable domain is ETGVTQSPTHLIKTRGQQVTLRCSSQSGHNTVSWYQQALGQGPQFIFQYYREEENGRGNFPPRFSGLQFPNYSSELNVNALELDDSALYLCASSVGVQGGYTFGSGTRLTVV.

V is TRBV6-2 or TRBV6-3 and J is TRBJ2-5; 7 bases are a match to TRBD2. J gave up 2 bases and V 2 bases, and 17 bases lay outside the gene matches. Germline CDR1 MNHEY, CDR2 SVGEGT. The CDR3 covers 19 residues. The CDR3 sequence is CASSYPIPLLAPGQETQYF. The CDR3 nucleotides read TGTGCCAGCAGTTACCCGATACCTCTACTAGCGCCGGGACAAGAGACCCAGTACTTC.

Only a few counts were recorded for this clone. The rearrangement joins TRBV20-1 to TRBJ2-7, with D perhaps matching TRBD2 (6 bases). Trimming took off 6 bases at V and 1 base at J, with 10 bases between the two ends. CDR1 and CDR2 from the germline V gene are DFQATT and SNEGSKA (reference sequence). This CDR3 is built from 12 residues. The CDR3 spells CSASGGSYEQYF. The CDR3 nucleotides read TGCAGTGCGAGTGGGGGGTCCTACGAGCAGTACTTC.

V and J are TRBV9 and TRBJ2-1; D gene uncertain. V was trimmed by 0 bases and J by 9 bases, leaving 10 bases between them. Germline CDR1 SGDLS, CDR2 YYNGEE. This CDR3 comprises 13 residues. The chain's CDR3 is CASSVGRFGEQFF. CDR3 bases: TGTGCCAGCAGCGTAGGCCGCTTTGGTGAGCAGTTCTTC. Using reference TRBV9 and TRBJ2-1 for the parts outside the CDR3, the full variable domain is DSGVTQTPKHLITATGQRVTLRCSPRSGDLSVYWYQQSLDQGLQFLIQYYNGEERAKGNILERFSAQQFPDLHSELNLSSLELGDSALYFCASSVGRFGEQFFGPGTRLTVL.

The rearrangement joins TRBV5-4 to TRBJ2-1; 11 bases are shared with TRBD2. CDR1 is SGHNT, CDR2 YYREEE, per germline (reference sequence). V shed 2 bases, J shed 5 bases, and the junction held 3 bases outside the gene matches. This CDR3 contains 15 residues. The CDR3 loop is CASSLPGLADNEQFF. CDR3 nucleotide sequence: TGTGCCAGCAGCTTACCGGGACTAGCGGACAATGAGCAGTTCTTC.

The chain combines TRBV5-1 with TRBJ2-5; 10 nucleotides match TRBD2. This CDR3 has 17 amino acids. V lost 0 bases and J lost 3; bases outside the gene matches: 8. Looked up from germline, CDR1 is SGHRS and CDR2 is YFSETQ. CDR3: CASSLGLASGGEETQYF. For the CDR3, the DNA is TGCGCCAGCAGCTTGGGTTTGGCGAGCGGGGGGGAAGAGACCCAGTACTTC.

The chain links TRBV27 to TRBJ2-1, with D possibly matching TRBD2 (5 bases). CDR3 length equals 18 residues. The ends were cut back, 3 bases at V and 0 bases at J, with 18 bases in the middle. Looked up from germline, CDR1 is MNHEY and CDR2 is SMNVEV (reference sequence). CDR3 coding DNA: TGTGCCAGCAGTTTCCGGGCGAGGACTTTGAGCTCCTACAATGAGCAGTTCTTC. It specifies CASSFRARTLSSYNEQFF.

This rearrangement joins TRBV7-2 to TRBJ1-1; D not resolved. V was clipped by 1 base and J by 11 bases, with 14 bases between them. The CDR3 is 13 amino acids. The germline V gene has CDR1 SGHTA and CDR2 FQGNSA. For the CDR3, the DNA is TGTGCCAGCAGCTTAGAACTTCAGTCAGTGGCTTTCTTT. It translates to CASSLELQSVAFF.

V gene TRBV11-1 combines with J gene TRBJ2-2; D remains ambiguous. Deletions cut 1 base from V and 5 bases from J, with 5 bases between. Germline CDR1 and CDR2: SGHAT and FQDESV (reference sequence). The CDR3 contains 13 residues. DNA for the CDR3: TGTGCCAGCAGCTTAGTAGATACCGGGGAGCTGTTTTTT. This sequence encodes CASSLVDTGELFF.

The rearrangement uses TRBV4-3 and TRBJ2-5, with 11 bases fitting TRBD1. V lost 5 bases and J lost 5; bases outside the gene matches: 13. The length of the CDR3 is 17 residues. Germline V CDR1 and CDR2: LGHNA, YSLEER. The DNA for the CDR3 is TGCGCCAGCAGCTTACACACCGGACAGGGGGCTTTGGAGACCCAGTACTTC. Translation: CASSLHTGQGALETQYF.

Written as DNA, the CDR3 is TGTGCCAGCAGCAGAACCTGGGACGAGCAGTACTTC. This translates into CASSRTWDEQYF. The chain employs TRBV5-5 and TRBJ2-7; D is undetermined. Deletions cut 4 bases from V and 5 bases from J, with 10 bases between. CDR1 is SGHKS and CDR2 is YYEKEE in the germline V gene (reference sequence). The CDR3 has 12 amino acids.

This clone was observed a single time. The chain employs TRBV10-1 and TRBJ2-1; 10 bases line up with TRBD2. The germline V gene encodes CDR1 WNHNN and CDR2 SYGVQD (reference sequence). With 2 bases clipped from V and 6 bases from J, the junction kept 25 bases outside the gene matches. This CDR3 spans 22 amino acids. In nucleotides, the CDR3 is TGCGCCAGCAGTGAGGGGGCCGATTTGGGGGCTAGCGGGGGCCTCTGCGGCAATGAGCAGTTCTTC. Amino acid sequence: CASSEGADLGASGGLCGNEQFF.

This clone has just a few counts. This chain joins TRBV2 and TRBJ2-1, with 8 bases fitting TRBD2. The CDR3 is made up of 16 amino acids. V was pared by 7 bases and J by 2 bases, with 10 bases of the junction left unmatched. Germline CDR1 SNHLY, CDR2 FYNNEI. CDR3 protein: CASKDVRGGPYNEQFF. The CDR3 DNA reads TGTGCCAGCAAAGACGTACGGGGGGGCCCCTACAATGAGCAGTTCTTC.

The chain couples TRBV9 to TRBJ1-6; D ambiguous. The germline CDR1 and CDR2 sequences are SGDLS and YYNGEE. Trimming removed 0 bases at V and 9 bases at J, with 10 bases between. This CDR3 comprises 14 residues. CDR3 nucleotide sequence: TGTGCCAGCAGCGTAGATTTTGCCGGTTCACCCCTCCACTTT. Its translation is CASSVDFAGSPLHF. Full variable domain (outside the CDR3, taken from reference TRBV9 and TRBJ1-6): DSGVTQTPKHLITATGQRVTLRCSPRSGDLSVYWYQQSLDQGLQFLIQYYNGEERAKGNILERFSAQQFPDLHSELNLSSLELGDSALYFCASSVDFAGSPLHFGNGTRLTVT.

The CDR3 DNA is TGTGCCAGCAGCCCCCGGGACCCAAGAGGTGGAAACACCATATATTTT. Amino acids: CASSPRDPRGGNTIYF. The chain combines TRBV5-5 with TRBJ1-3; D might be TRBD1 (5 bases). Germline V gene sequence: CDR1 SGHKS, CDR2 YYEKEE (reference sequence). The CDR3 spans 16 residues. Trimming took off 4 bases at V and 3 bases at J, with 17 bases between the two ends.

This clone was counted between two and nine times. The chain carries TRBV3-1 (or the pseudogene TRBV3-2) and TRBJ1-6, with D hard to call. Germline lookup yields CDR1 LGHDT and CDR2 YNNKEL (reference sequence). Trimming shortened V by 4 bases and J by 9 bases, and 13 bases separated the two germline ends. The CDR3 is made up of 14 amino acids. The CDR3 DNA sequence: TGTGCCAGCAGCCTAGCTTGGACGGGTTCACCCCTCCACTTT. Encoded protein: CASSLAWTGSPLHF.

This clone was seen only a few times. This rearrangement joins TRBV15 to TRBJ1-5; no clear D. Trimming cost V 3 bases and J 0 bases, with 6 bases left between them. The CDR3 totals 14 residues. Germline CDR1 is LNHNV and CDR2 is YYDKDF (reference sequence). As DNA, the CDR3 is TGTGCCACCAGCAGGGGCTATAGCAATCAGCCCCAGCATTTT. It yields the protein CATSRGYSNQPQHF.

CDR3 sequence: CASSQDWGQGAYGYTF. CDR3 bases: TGTGCCAGCAGCCAAGACTGGGGGCAGGGGGCATACGGCTACACCTTC. The rearrangement links TRBV3-1 (or the pseudogene TRBV3-2) to TRBJ1-2; 8 bases are shared with TRBD1. V was clipped by 0 bases and J by 8 bases; unmatched bases: 11. Looked up from germline, CDR1 is LGHDT and CDR2 is YNNKEL (reference sequence). The CDR3 covers 16 residues.

The rearrangement uses TRBV18 and TRBJ2-6; perhaps TRBD2 as D (5 bases). Deletions cut 7 bases from V and 0 bases from J, with 7 bases between. Germline assignment: CDR1 KGHSH and CDR2 LQKENI. This CDR3 is 14 amino acids long. The CDR3 bases are TGTGCCAGCTTCCGGGGCTCTGGGGCCAACGTCCTGACTTTC. Its protein product is CASFRGSGANVLTF.

The V gene is TRBV2, the J gene TRBJ2-4; TRBD1 agrees at 7 bases. This CDR3 region has 15 residues. CDR1 and CDR2 (germline): SNHLY, FYNNEI. The ends lost 4 bases at V and 0 bases at J; junction bases unmatched: 3. Here the CDR3 DNA reads TGTGCCAGCAGTGGACAGGGAATAGCCAAAAACATTCAGTACTTC. Translating it yields CASSGQGIAKNIQYF.